This is a list of T cell receptor beta chains from one sample in a study of preoperative IRX-2 immunotherapy in early breast cancer. The repertoire was sequenced with immunoSEQ multiplex PCR; TCRdb's copy has only in-frame clones and lacks some. The sample contains about 26,000 clones, 90% of which appear only once. This specimen was acquired from a patient treated with IRX-2 immunotherapy. These receptors were collected from a human donor with breast cancer. Each CDR3 is given with its conserved first and last residue. Fields, in order: J gene, clone size, D gene, V gene, CDR3 DNA, CDR3 protein. D genes are given only for firm matches. The size entry is marked missing in some rows and otherwise reads once, few, many or a size class.

j_gene: TRBJ1-1
abundance: NA
d_gene: TRBD1
v_gene: TRBV7-2
CDR3nt: TGTGCCAGCAGCCCCGGTCAGGGGGTATGGGGAAACACTGAAGCTTTCTTT
CDR3aa: CASSPGQGVWGNTEAFF

j_gene: TRBJ2-7
abundance: NA
d_gene: NA
v_gene: TRBV7-6
CDR3nt: TGTGCCAGGGACCACTCCTACGAGCAGTACTTC
CDR3aa: CARDHSYEQYF

j_gene: TRBJ1-2
abundance: NA
d_gene: TRBD1
v_gene: TRBV18
CDR3nt: TGTGCCAGCTCTCAGGACAGGATCTATGGCTACACCTTC
CDR3aa: CASSQDRIYGYTF

j_gene: TRBJ1-5
abundance: NA
d_gene: NA
v_gene: TRBV6-5
CDR3nt: TGTGCCAGCAGTTACTACGGGGGCGGGAATCAGCCCCAGCATTTT
CDR3aa: CASSYYGGGNQPQHF

j_gene: TRBJ1-2
abundance: NA
d_gene: TRBD1
v_gene: TRBV25-1
CDR3nt: TGTGCCAGCAGTATTGGGACAGGGAGGTACTATGGCTACACCTTC
CDR3aa: CASSIGTGRYYGYTF

j_gene: TRBJ2-1
abundance: NA
d_gene: TRBD2
v_gene: TRBV10-2
CDR3nt: TGCGCCAGCCGGACTAGCGGGAGACACAATGAGCAGTTCTTC
CDR3aa: CASRTSGRHNEQFF

j_gene: TRBJ2-1
abundance: NA
d_gene: TRBD2
v_gene: TRBV7-2
CDR3nt: TGTGCCAGCAGCTCAATCTTTAGCGGGAGGAACCGGTTCTTC
CDR3aa: CASSSIFSGRNRFF

j_gene: TRBJ1-6
abundance: NA
d_gene: NA
v_gene: TRBV7-9
CDR3nt: TGTGCCAGCAGCTTAGACAGAGACGTCCACTTT
CDR3aa: CASSLDRDVHF

j_gene: TRBJ1-5
abundance: NA
d_gene: NA
v_gene: TRBV10-2
CDR3nt: TGCGCCAGCAGTCTGCAGACTAATCAGCCCCAGCATTTT
CDR3aa: CASSLQTNQPQHF

j_gene: TRBJ2-5
abundance: NA
d_gene: TRBD2
v_gene: TRBV12-5
CDR3nt: TGTGCTAGTGCCGTGGGACTAGCGGGGGGAGAGACCCAGTACTTC
CDR3aa: CASAVGLAGGETQYF

j_gene: TRBJ2-3
abundance: NA
d_gene: TRBD2
v_gene: TRBV6-4
CDR3nt: TGTGCCAGCAGTCGACTAGCGGGGGGCACAGATACGCAGTATTTT
CDR3aa: CASSRLAGGTDTQYF

j_gene: TRBJ2-5
abundance: NA
d_gene: TRBD1
v_gene: TRBV5-4
CDR3nt: TGTGCCAGCAGCTCGGGACAGGGGGTGGAGACCCAGTACTTC
CDR3aa: CASSSGQGVETQYF

j_gene: TRBJ1-4
abundance: NA
d_gene: NA
v_gene: TRBV5-1
CDR3nt: TGCGCCAGCCGAACCGGGACGTTTAATGAAAAACTGTTTTTT
CDR3aa: CASRTGTFNEKLFF

j_gene: TRBJ1-5
abundance: once
d_gene: NA
v_gene: TRBV27
CDR3nt: TGTGCCAGCAGTTTGGGGGCGTATCAGCCCCAGCATTTT
CDR3aa: CASSLGAYQPQHF

j_gene: TRBJ1-2
abundance: NA
d_gene: NA
v_gene: TRBV7-2
CDR3nt: TGTGCCAGCAGCTTAACAAATCTCGGCTACACCTTC
CDR3aa: CASSLTNLGYTF

j_gene: TRBJ1-1
abundance: NA
d_gene: NA
v_gene: TRBV9
CDR3nt: TGTGCCAGCAGCGCCAGCCCGAAGAACACTGAAGCTTTCTTT
CDR3aa: CASSASPKNTEAFF

j_gene: TRBJ2-7
abundance: NA
d_gene: NA
v_gene: TRBV18
CDR3nt: TGTGCCAGCTCACCAAGAGTCGGGGGTGGTAACGAGCAGTACTTC
CDR3aa: CASSPRVGGGNEQYF

j_gene: TRBJ2-5
abundance: NA
d_gene: TRBD1
v_gene: TRBV7-2
CDR3nt: TGTGCCAGCAGCTTAGACCTGACAGGGTCGGAGACCCAGTACTTC
CDR3aa: CASSLDLTGSETQYF

j_gene: TRBJ1-2
abundance: NA
d_gene: NA
v_gene: TRBV2
CDR3nt: TGTGCCAGCAGTGAAGTTGGCGGGACCGGGGCGGGTGGCTACACCTTC
CDR3aa: CASSEVGGTGAGGYTF

j_gene: TRBJ2-5
abundance: NA
d_gene: NA
v_gene: TRBV5-1
CDR3nt: TGCGCCAGCAGCTCCACGCCGGACGGAAGGGAGACCCAGTACTTC
CDR3aa: CASSSTPDGRETQYF

j_gene: TRBJ2-1
abundance: NA
d_gene: TRBD1
v_gene: TRBV30
CDR3nt: TGTGCCTGGACAGGGGGCGGGAATGAGCAGTTCTTC
CDR3aa: CAWTGGGNEQFF

j_gene: TRBJ1-1
abundance: NA
d_gene: NA
v_gene: TRBV6-6
CDR3nt: TGTGCCACTCAGGGTTTTGAGAACACTGAAGCTTTCTTT
CDR3aa: CATQGFENTEAFF

j_gene: TRBJ2-7
abundance: NA
d_gene: NA
v_gene: TRBV29-1
CDR3nt: TGCAGCGTTGTTAAGGATGCGGTTAGGGAGCAGTACTTC
CDR3aa: CSVVKDAVREQYF

j_gene: TRBJ1-2
abundance: once
d_gene: NA
v_gene: TRBV30
CDR3nt: TGTGCCTGGAGGTTCCAGGGTGGCTACACCTTC
CDR3aa: CAWRFQGGYTF

j_gene: TRBJ1-3
abundance: NA
d_gene: NA
v_gene: TRBV4-1
CDR3nt: TGCGCCAGCAGCCAAGTGCGAGCGAACACCATATATTTT
CDR3aa: CASSQVRANTIYF

j_gene: TRBJ1-6
abundance: NA
d_gene: NA
v_gene: TRBV5-1
CDR3nt: TGCGCCAGCAGCTCGCAGCAGGGTGATAGTTCACCCCTCCACTTT
CDR3aa: CASSSQQGDSSPLHF

j_gene: TRBJ1-1
abundance: NA
d_gene: NA
v_gene: TRBV4-2
CDR3nt: TGTGCCAGCAGCCAAGGCAGGGTAGGCACTGAAGCTTTCTTT
CDR3aa: CASSQGRVGTEAFF

j_gene: TRBJ1-1
abundance: NA
d_gene: NA
v_gene: TRBV7-2
CDR3nt: TGTGCCAGCAGCCTGGACCTTGGAGCTTTCTTT
CDR3aa: CASSLDLGAFF

j_gene: TRBJ2-2
abundance: NA
d_gene: NA
v_gene: TRBV7-6
CDR3nt: TGTGCCAGCAGCTTAGACCAGTCTGGGGAGCTGTTTTTT
CDR3aa: CASSLDQSGELFF

j_gene: TRBJ1-4
abundance: NA
d_gene: TRBD1
v_gene: TRBV2
CDR3nt: TGTGCCAGCAGGGCCGGGACAGGGCATGAAAAACTGTTTTTT
CDR3aa: CASRAGTGHEKLFF